These T cell receptor beta chains were read from a single sample in a study of PD-1 blockade in classical Hodgkin lymphoma. This table comes from immunoSEQ multiplex PCR, and its TCRdb copy is limited to in-frame clones, with some not included. The table includes 84,000 or so clones, about nine tenths detected once. This specimen was peripheral blood mononuclear cells (PBMCs), taken before the second cycle of nivolumab. These receptors all come from a human donor with classical Hodgkin lymphoma. CDR3s leave out the opening cysteine and the closing phenylalanine or tryptophan. Fields, in order: clone size, D gene, V gene, J gene, CDR3 protein. A D gene is named only where the DNA matches it firmly. Not all rows give a size; the values are once, few, many and, for expanded clones, a class.

clone size: few
D gene: NA
V gene: TRBV29-1
J gene: TRBJ1-2
CDR3 protein: SVPTPGSNYGYT

clone size: NA
D gene: TRBD2
V gene: TRBV5-6
J gene: TRBJ2-7
CDR3 protein: ASSSGSAGEQY

clone size: NA
D gene: TRBD1
V gene: TRBV6-6
J gene: TRBJ1-1
CDR3 protein: ASSGTGRATEAF

clone size: NA
D gene: TRBD1
V gene: TRBV11-2
J gene: TRBJ1-5
CDR3 protein: ASSLGQGKELH

clone size: NA
D gene: TRBD1
V gene: TRBV7-2
J gene: TRBJ2-7
CDR3 protein: ASSLVLSYRGPGEQY

clone size: NA
D gene: NA
V gene: TRBV5-3
J gene: TRBJ1-5
CDR3 protein: ARSLGPGAGVSQPQH

clone size: NA
D gene: NA
V gene: TRBV9
J gene: TRBJ2-7
CDR3 protein: ASSGKMQVSYEQY

clone size: NA
D gene: NA
V gene: TRBV27
J gene: TRBJ2-3
CDR3 protein: ASSRYTDTQY

clone size: NA
D gene: NA
V gene: TRBV28
J gene: TRBJ1-5
CDR3 protein: ASSLSRRGNQPQH

clone size: NA
D gene: NA
V gene: TRBV5-1
J gene: TRBJ2-5
CDR3 protein: ASSLRWQWETQY

clone size: NA
D gene: TRBD1
V gene: TRBV11-1
J gene: TRBJ2-3
CDR3 protein: ASGQGTDTQY

clone size: NA
D gene: NA
V gene: TRBV28
J gene: TRBJ2-3
CDR3 protein: ASSPSGAGAGDTQY

clone size: NA
D gene: TRBD1
V gene: TRBV19
J gene: TRBJ1-5
CDR3 protein: ASSTGTGGRGNQPQH

clone size: NA
D gene: NA
V gene: TRBV13
J gene: TRBJ2-1
CDR3 protein: ASALGNEQF

clone size: NA
D gene: TRBD2
V gene: TRBV5-4
J gene: TRBJ2-7
CDR3 protein: ASSLGLAGDPSYEQY

clone size: NA
D gene: TRBD1
V gene: TRBV5-6
J gene: TRBJ2-5
CDR3 protein: ASSLGGTALRETQY

clone size: NA
D gene: NA
V gene: TRBV2
J gene: TRBJ1-4
CDR3 protein: ASSAGTIGEKLF

clone size: NA
D gene: NA
V gene: TRBV4-1
J gene: TRBJ2-2
CDR3 protein: ASSQRGSNTGELF

clone size: NA
D gene: NA
V gene: TRBV19
J gene: TRBJ2-2
CDR3 protein: ASSGPYGELF

clone size: NA
D gene: TRBD2
V gene: TRBV30
J gene: TRBJ2-4
CDR3 protein: AWSVRVGTKVAKNIQY

clone size: NA
D gene: NA
V gene: TRBV30
J gene: TRBJ1-4
CDR3 protein: AWSVPSNPTTNEKLF

clone size: NA
D gene: NA
V gene: TRBV5-1
J gene: TRBJ2-7
CDR3 protein: ASSFREHGWGFEQY

clone size: NA
D gene: NA
V gene: TRBV7-8
J gene: TRBJ1-1
CDR3 protein: ASSAIGGSSNTEAF

clone size: NA
D gene: TRBD1
V gene: TRBV6-1
J gene: TRBJ1-2
CDR3 protein: ASSEIDRAYGYT

clone size: NA
D gene: NA
V gene: TRBV11-2
J gene: TRBJ2-7
CDR3 protein: ASSLDGLYEQY

clone size: NA
D gene: NA
V gene: TRBV2
J gene: TRBJ2-7
CDR3 protein: ASRGSYEQY

clone size: NA
D gene: NA
V gene: TRBV10-1
J gene: TRBJ1-5
CDR3 protein: ASSESVGLNQPQH

clone size: NA
D gene: NA
V gene: TRBV29-1
J gene: TRBJ1-2
CDR3 protein: SVTKRLDYYGYT

clone size: NA
D gene: NA
V gene: TRBV5-1
J gene: TRBJ1-4
CDR3 protein: ASKARRDEKLF

clone size: NA
D gene: NA
V gene: TRBV11-2
J gene: TRBJ2-2
CDR3 protein: ASSLKPHPTPTGELF

clone size: NA
D gene: NA
V gene: TRBV19
J gene: TRBJ2-1
CDR3 protein: ASSVTRGGEQF

clone size: NA
D gene: NA
V gene: TRBV16
J gene: TRBJ1-2
CDR3 protein: ASSLNSYGYT

clone size: NA
D gene: NA
V gene: TRBV2
J gene: TRBJ1-5
CDR3 protein: ASSEQGSNQPQH

clone size: NA
D gene: NA
V gene: TRBV27
J gene: TRBJ2-7
CDR3 protein: ASSWGYEQY

clone size: NA
D gene: NA
V gene: TRBV11-2
J gene: TRBJ2-7
CDR3 protein: ASSLSPAGGIYEQY

clone size: NA
D gene: NA
V gene: TRBV10-1
J gene: TRBJ1-1
CDR3 protein: ASAVEEDTEAF

clone size: NA
D gene: TRBD2
V gene: TRBV9
J gene: TRBJ2-5
CDR3 protein: ASSSSREAGETQY

clone size: NA
D gene: TRBD1
V gene: TRBV29-1
J gene: TRBJ1-1
CDR3 protein: SAGTGEAF

clone size: NA
D gene: NA
V gene: TRBV5-4
J gene: TRBJ2-3
CDR3 protein: ASSFSRQVPTDTQY

clone size: NA
D gene: NA
V gene: TRBV7-9
J gene: TRBJ2-1
CDR3 protein: ASSLQGSYNEQF

clone size: NA
D gene: NA
V gene: TRBV28
J gene: TRBJ1-5
CDR3 protein: ASSFGRVSQPQH

clone size: NA
D gene: TRBD2
V gene: TRBV4-1
J gene: TRBJ2-7
CDR3 protein: ASSQVAGVGEQY

clone size: once
D gene: NA
V gene: TRBV27
J gene: TRBJ2-4
CDR3 protein: ASSFPHLLAKNIQY

clone size: NA
D gene: NA
V gene: TRBV13
J gene: TRBJ2-7
CDR3 protein: ASSVSLGEQY

clone size: NA
D gene: TRBD2
V gene: TRBV6-1
J gene: TRBJ2-7
CDR3 protein: ASSVASGRDEQY

clone size: NA
D gene: TRBD2
V gene: TRBV13
J gene: TRBJ2-7
CDR3 protein: ASSLITSGQAYEQY

clone size: NA
D gene: NA
V gene: TRBV27
J gene: TRBJ2-7
CDR3 protein: ASRRNYEQY

clone size: NA
D gene: NA
V gene: TRBV30
J gene: TRBJ1-2
CDR3 protein: AWSGRGSSSFNYGYT

clone size: NA
D gene: NA
V gene: TRBV9
J gene: TRBJ2-1
CDR3 protein: ASSVPPV

clone size: NA
D gene: NA
V gene: TRBV28
J gene: TRBJ1-2
CDR3 protein: ASSKPGRGYT

clone size: NA
D gene: TRBD2
V gene: TRBV7-9
J gene: TRBJ2-3
CDR3 protein: ASSWLVGLGNTDTQY

clone size: NA
D gene: TRBD2
V gene: TRBV7-7
J gene: TRBJ2-7
CDR3 protein: ASSLFGGAYEQY

clone size: NA
D gene: NA
V gene: TRBV7-9
J gene: TRBJ1-4
CDR3 protein: ASGGFGEKLF

clone size: NA
D gene: NA
V gene: TRBV27
J gene: TRBJ1-2
CDR3 protein: ATRGYGYT